The TCR beta chain described here comes from a study of T-cell reconstitution after alpha-beta-depleted transplantation in children. A remark on this clonotype: Its antigen is currently unknown.

Trimming removed 4 bases from V and 8 bases from J; junction bases left unmatched: 9. The germline V gene encodes CDR1 SEHNR and CDR2 FQNEAQ (reference sequence). The CDR3 runs 15 residues. Unique molecular identifiers were built into the TCRbeta library. TCRdb passed the PCR reads through MiXCR, listing each CDR3 protein once. Of around 440,000 distinct CDR3 sequences in the sample, more than 9% were seen once. Findings and limits, study-wide: Surviving recipient T cells and thymic progenitors underlay high day-60 TCRbeta diversity in some patients. Several hundred graft clones that had expanded were reportedly the source of alpha-beta T cells about two months after transplant. The main origin of T-cell counts and diversity one year after transplant was newly produced T cells.

This TCR derives from a child aged 2 to 15 with inherited bone marrow failure, due to receive a stem cell transplant. The sequencing here drew on PBMCs, taken before TCRalphabeta/CD19-depleted stem cell transplant. The genes are TRBV7-9 and TRBJ2-1; TRBD1 aligns across 9 bases. CDR3 DNA sequence: TGTGCCAGCAGCTCACCCGATACAGGGGGCTATGAGCAGTTCTTC. It encodes CASSSPDTGGYEQFF.